Sequencing of this T cell receptor (beta chain) was carried out in a study of vaccination and CD4 T cells after COVID-19. Looked up from germline, CDR1 is MNHEY and CDR2 is SMNVEV (reference sequence). The CDR3 length is 14 residues. The ends lost 6 bases at V and 9 bases at J; junction bases unmatched: 6. Treatment meaning: roughly 11-day PBMC culture with coronavirus spike peptide pools or control peptides (ViraFEST assay). About this clonotype: What it binds is not known.

The Oncomine TCR Beta short-read assay was applied to DNA of cultured CD4+ T cells. TCRdb re-analysed the PCR reads in MiXCR, keeping a single row per CDR3 protein. The table lists roughly 20,000 distinct CDR3 sequences, roughly 70% of them singletons, with less than 7% in the top ten. The origin of this receptor is a human donor who had recovered from COVID-19. The rearrangement uses TRBV27 and TRBJ2-3; 13 bases map to TRBD2. Sample: CD4+ T cells from blood, cultured in vitro. The CDR3 DNA sequence: TGTGCCAGCAGCTTGGGACTAGCGGGGTACACGCAGTATTTT. This encodes CASSLGLAGYTQYF.